These 27 T cell receptor beta chains were sequenced from one sample in a study of molecular identifiers for immune sequencing clone quantification. TCRdb itself ran the PCR reads through MiXCR, one entry per CDR3 protein. This sample carries hundreds of thousands of distinct CDR3 sequences, around 25% of them seen once, and the ten largest clones take about 0.84%. The sample taken for sequencing was naive CD8+ T cells from blood, with Jurkat cell RNA spiked in. Noted subset: FACS-sorted CD8+CD4-CCR7+CD45RA+ naive T cells. The receptors derive from a human donor in good health. Some libraries in this study had Jurkat cell RNA spiked in.

This chain uses TRBV19 with TRBJ2-2; D is possibly TRBD1 (5 bases). From germline, CDR1 is LNHDA and CDR2 SQIVND (reference sequence). CDR3 length equals 14 residues. V gave up 8 bases and J gave up 6 bases, with 16 bases separating them. Here the CDR3 reads CASSETLGAGELFF. CDR3 sequence (DNA): TGTGCCAGTTCAGAGACGTTAGGGGCCGGGGAGCTGTTTTTT.

This clonotype was seen many times. The V and J genes are TRBV5-1 and TRBJ1-3; D remains ambiguous. Trimming took 4 bases from V and 0 from J, leaving 5 bases between them. CDR1 SGHRS and CDR2 YFSETQ come from the germline V gene. The CDR3 length is 13 residues. The CDR3 sequence is CASSPGSGNTIYF. The CDR3 bases are TGCGCCAGCAGCCCGGGCTCTGGAAACACCATATATTTT.

This clonotype was counted between two and nine times. The rearrangement uses TRBV27 and TRBJ2-5; D ambiguous. The V and J ends lost 6 bases and 3 bases respectively, with 14 bases between them. The CDR3 has 14 residues. The germline gives CDR1 MNHEY, CDR2 SMNVEV (reference sequence). This chain's CDR3 is CASSILMGEETQYF. For the CDR3, the DNA is TGTGCCAGCAGCATCCTAATGGGCGAAGAGACCCAGTACTTC.

With regard to this clonotype: Since a much larger clone is just one base distant, this may be a read error. This chain uses TRBV14 with TRBJ1-1; a weak D match, TRBD1 (6 bases). Deletions cut 6 bases from V and 10 bases from J, with 18 bases between. CDR1 is SGHDN and CDR2 is FVKESK in the germline V gene. The CDR3 runs 13 residues. CDR3 nucleotide sequence: TGTGCCAGCAGTTACGGGACATCGGGTGCAGCTTTCTTT. Translation gives CASSYGTSGAAFF.

With respect to this clonotype: An end of the junction does not agree with germline; a read error may underlie this. For the CDR3, the DNA is TGTGCCAGCAGCGAGGGACAGGGGTTGGGCGGGGAGCAGTTTTTT. The encoded protein is CASSEGQGLGGEQFF. The rearrangement links TRBV5-4 to TRBJ2-2; TRBD1 matches 10 bases. This CDR3 has 15 amino acids. The germline gives CDR1 SGHNT, CDR2 YYREEE (reference sequence).

Comments on this clonotype: An end of the junction differs from the germline gene, which may be a read error. The chain recombines TRBV7-9 with TRBJ2-7; 7 bases align to TRBD1. The CDR3 contains 15 residues. Germline CDR1 reads SEHNR; CDR2 reads FQNEAQ (reference sequence). CDR3 amino acids: CASSLIQGVRPLGDF. DNA for the CDR3: TGTGCCAGCAGCTTAATTCAGGGGGTCAGGCCACTCGGGGACTTC.

This chain joins TRBV5-5 and TRBJ1-5; TRBD1 agrees at 7 bases. This CDR3 spans 15 amino acids. V lost 4 bases and J lost 0; bases outside the gene matches: 4. CDR1 and CDR2 (germline): SGHKS, YYEKEE (reference sequence). CDR3: CASSIGTVSNQPQHF. In DNA, the CDR3 is TGTGCCAGCAGCATAGGGACAGTTAGCAATCAGCCCCAGCATTTT. Looking up the rest from reference TRBV5-5 and TRBJ1-5 gives the full variable domain: DAGVTQSPTHLIKTRGQQVTLRCSPISGHKSVSWYQQVLGQGPQFIFQYYEKEERGRGNFPDRFSARQFPNYSSELNVNALLLGDSALYLCASSIGTVSNQPQHFGDGTRLSIL.

This sequence joins TRBV19 and TRBJ2-7, with D hard to call. The CDR3 consists of 13 residues. Germline CDR1 reads LNHDA; CDR2 reads SQIVND (reference sequence). Trimming took 1 base from V and 3 from J, leaving 7 bases between them. This CDR3 reads CASSIAPIYEQYF. The CDR3 bases are TGTGCCAGTAGTATAGCTCCAATCTACGAGCAGTACTTC. The whole variable domain, remainder taken from reference TRBV19 and TRBJ2-7, is DGGITQSPKYLFRKEGQNVTLSCEQNLNHDAMYWYRQDPGQGLRLIYYSQIVNDFQKGDIAEGYSVSREKKESFPLTVTSAQKNPTAFYLCASSIAPIYEQYFGPGTRLTVT.

In this sample, this clonotype turned up many times. The V gene is TRBV30, the J gene TRBJ2-3; D may correspond to TRBD1 or TRBD2 (6 bases each). The V end lost 0 bases, the J end lost 0 bases, and 13 bases lay between the germline ends. The CDR3 totals 16 residues. Germline lookup yields CDR1 GTSNPN and CDR2 SVGIG (reference sequence). The CDR3 loop is CAWSVLRGVSTDTQYF. The CDR3 DNA reads as TGTGCCTGGAGTGTTTTGAGGGGGGTCAGCACAGATACGCAGTATTTT.

The chain couples TRBV7-2 to TRBJ2-7; 10 nucleotides line up with TRBD1. Unmatched junction bases numbered 6, after V lost 8 bases and J lost 2 bases. The CDR3 has 14 amino acids. Per germline, CDR1 SGHTA and CDR2 FQGNSA. CDR3 residues: CASGPGTGAYEQYF. The CDR3 coding sequence is TGTGCCAGCGGCCCTGGGACAGGGGCCTACGAGCAGTACTTC.

This clonotype has a count of ten or more. The gene calls are TRBV7-2 and TRBJ2-5; D gene uncertain. Germline CDR1 SGHTA, CDR2 FQGNSA. V lost 3 bases to trimming and J lost 5 bases, with 19 bases between them. This CDR3 contains 16 residues. CDR3 amino acids: CASSFRESTLGETQYF. The CDR3 DNA reads as TGTGCCAGCAGCTTTCGTGAGTCCACATTGGGGGAGACCCAGTACTTC. Full variable domain (remainder filled in from reference TRBV7-2 and TRBJ2-5): GAGVSQSPSNKVTEKGKDVELRCDPISGHTALYWYRQSLGQGLEFLIYFQGNSAPDKSGLPSDRFSAERTGGSVSTLTIQRTQQEDSAVYLCASSFRESTLGETQYFGPGTRLLVL.

With regard to this clonotype: This likely comes from a read error, as the CDR3 has no conserved phenylalanine or tryptophan at its end. The chain carries TRBV12-3 or TRBV12-4 and TRBJ2-3; a weak D match, TRBD1 (5 bases). Between the trimmed V and J ends, which lost 5 bases and 2 bases, there was a span of 14 bases. The CDR3 runs to 15 residues. The CDR3 bases are TGTGCCAGCAGTGTCGACAGAGAGTTCACAGATACGCAGTATTCT. Its protein is CASSVDREFTDTQYS.

Only one count was recorded for this clonotype. One base away lies a much larger clone, so this may be a sequencing read error. The chain links TRBV5-1 to TRBJ2-7, with 10 bases identical to TRBD2. This CDR3 contains 13 residues. Germline V gene lookup returns CDR1 SGHRS and CDR2 YFSETQ. DNA of the CDR3: TGCGTCAGCAGCGGGGGGGCCAGAGGTGAGCAGTACTTC. Its protein is CVSSGGARGEQYF.

This clonotype came up once. This chain joins TRBV10-3 and TRBJ2-7; a possible D gene is TRBD2 (5 bases). Germline CDR1 is ENHRY and CDR2 is SYGVKD. With 7 bases removed from V and 3 bases from J, the gap between germline ends came to 10 bases. The CDR3 covers 12 residues. CDR3 coding DNA: TGTGCCATCACTAGGGAGAACTACGAGCAGTACTTC. It yields the protein CAITRENYEQYF.

This clonotype has a handful of counts. V and J are TRBV9 and TRBJ1-1; D remains ambiguous. Germline V gene data show CDR1 as SGDLS and CDR2 as YYNGEE. This CDR3 is 14 amino acids long. V dropped 3 bases and J dropped 4 bases, with 13 bases sitting between them. The CDR3 DNA reads as TGTGCCAGCAGCGCTGACCACTTGAGCACTGAAGCTTTCTTT. Its translation is CASSADHLSTEAFF.

This clonotype was observed once. The chain employs TRBV10-2 and TRBJ2-3, with 9 bases identical to TRBD2. The V segment lost 6 bases and the J segment 5 bases; nucleotides outside the gene matches: 9. This CDR3 spans 15 amino acids. Germline V gene sequence: CDR1 WSHSY, CDR2 SAAADI. As DNA, the CDR3 is TGCGCCAGCAGGGTAGCGGGAGTGGGTGGAGATACGCAGTATTTT. It encodes CASRVAGVGGDTQYF.

This chain joins TRBV27 and TRBJ2-3; the D gene is possibly TRBD2 (7 bases). Germline values: CDR1 MNHEY, CDR2 SMNVEV (reference sequence). The CDR3 totals 15 residues. The V gene lost 3 bases and the J gene lost 4 bases, with 14 bases spanning the gap. The CDR3 DNA reads TGTGCCAGCAGTTTCGGGGGGCTTAGGGCAGATACGCAGTATTTT. This sequence encodes CASSFGGLRADTQYF.

This clonotype was found a few times. V gene TRBV19 combines with J gene TRBJ1-5; TRBD1 agrees at 11 bases. The CDR3 loop spans 15 amino acids. CDR1 is LNHDA and CDR2 is SQIVND in the germline V gene (reference sequence). The V segment lost 6 bases and the J segment 5 bases; nucleotides outside the gene matches: 6. CDR3 sequence: CASSSGQGADQPQHF. For the CDR3, the DNA is TGTGCCAGTAGCTCTGGACAGGGGGCCGATCAGCCCCAGCATTTT. Looking up the rest from reference TRBV19 and TRBJ1-5 gives the full variable domain: DGGITQSPKYLFRKEGQNVTLSCEQNLNHDAMYWYRQDPGQGLRLIYYSQIVNDFQKGDIAEGYSVSREKKESFPLTVTSAQKNPTAFYLCASSSGQGADQPQHFGDGTRLSIL.

This clonotype appeared a single time. The chain links TRBV6-2 or TRBV6-3 to TRBJ2-7; D tentatively reads TRBD1 or TRBD2 (5 bases each). Trimming removed 8 bases at V and 0 bases at J, with 11 bases between. This CDR3 region has 13 residues. Germline V CDR1 and CDR2: MNHEY, SVGEGT. CDR3 sequence: CASGWGTSYEQYF. The CDR3 region has the DNA TGTGCCAGCGGTTGGGGGACCTCCTACGAGCAGTACTTC.

A few counts support this clonotype. This chain joins TRBV11-2 and TRBJ2-3; D is perhaps TRBD2 (5 bases). CDR1 and CDR2 (germline): SGHAT, FQNNGV. This CDR3 region has 14 residues. Between the trimmed V and J ends, which lost 2 bases and 6 bases, there was a span of 12 bases. This CDR3 reads CASSLKLVADTQYF. CDR3 coding DNA: TGTGCCAGCAGCTTAAAACTAGTGGCCGATACGCAGTATTTT.

The chain employs TRBV27 and TRBJ2-5, with D possibly matching TRBD2 (5 bases). Trimming shortened V by 3 bases and J by 5 bases, and 16 bases separated the two germline ends. The germline V gene encodes CDR1 MNHEY and CDR2 SMNVEV (reference sequence). The CDR3 spans 15 residues. The chain's CDR3 is CASSFSANHQETQYF. The CDR3 bases are TGTGCCAGCAGTTTTAGCGCTAATCATCAGGAGACCCAGTACTTC.

This clonotype was detected many times. This chain joins TRBV20-1 and TRBJ2-2; no firm D call. The CDR3 length is 13 residues. V was pared by 2 bases and J by 3 bases, with 7 bases between. The V gene's germline CDR1 is DFQATT and CDR2 SNEGSKA (reference sequence). CDR3 nucleotide sequence: TGCAGTGCTAGAAAGCTGGACACCGGGGAGCTGTTTTTT. Encoded protein: CSARKLDTGELFF.

With respect to this clonotype: Germline is not matched at one junction end, which may reflect a read error. The V gene is TRBV7-9, the J gene TRBJ1-1; the D gene is possibly TRBD1 (5 bases). The germline V gene has CDR1 SEHNR and CDR2 FQNEAQ (reference sequence). The CDR3 contains 13 residues. The CDR3 nucleotides are TGTGCCAGCAGCTTAGACAGGAACCCTGAAGCTTTCTTT. Translating it yields CASSLDRNPEAFF.

The chain carries TRBV12-5 and TRBJ2-7; no firm D call. In germline, CDR1 is LGHNT, CDR2 FRNRAP. The ends were cut back, 1 base at V and 7 bases at J, with 8 bases in the middle. The CDR3 runs to 12 residues. CDR3 region: CASGLASGEQYF. In DNA, the CDR3 is TGTGCTAGTGGTTTGGCCTCTGGAGAGCAGTACTTC.

Only one count was recorded for this clonotype. This may stem from a read error, because a much larger clone lies one nucleotide away. V is TRBV2 and J is TRBJ1-1; D might be TRBD1 (5 bases). Germline lookup yields CDR1 SNHLY and CDR2 FYNNEI. The CDR3 contains 17 residues. The V end lost 6 bases, the J end lost 4 bases, and 24 bases lay between the germline ends. The CDR3 DNA reads TGTGCCAGCAGCGAGGGGACGGGCGTTATCCCTTCCACTGAAGCTTTCTTT. This gives the protein CASSEGTGVIPSTEAFF.

This chain uses TRBV4-3 with TRBJ1-2, with D perhaps TRBD1 (5 bases). The V and J ends lost 1 base and 4 bases respectively, with 13 bases between them. The CDR3 spans 15 residues. Germline loops: CDR1 LGHNA, CDR2 YSLEER. Here the CDR3 DNA reads TGCGCCAGCAGCCAAGGGTCCACAGGCTTCTATGGCTACACCTTC. Translating gives CASSQGSTGFYGYTF.

The V and J genes are TRBV30 and TRBJ1-1; 8 positions agree with TRBD1. The CDR3 contains 14 residues. Germline values: CDR1 GTSNPN, CDR2 SVGIG (reference sequence). Losses at the gene ends were 6 bases for V and 7 bases for J; bases not matched to a gene: 13. The CDR3 DNA is TGTGCCTGTTCCGGGTCAGGGGGCTTATATGAAGCTTTCTTT. Its translation: CACSGSGGLYEAFF.